Each of the 23 T cell receptor beta chains below was sequenced from the same sample in a study of Tregs in tolerant kidney transplant recipients. Related graft donors supplied nonmyeloablative bone marrow transplants, and mixed chimerism was transient. TCRdb's copy holds only in-frame clones and misses some; the assay was immunoSEQ multiplex PCR. Of 100,000 or so clones listed, 93% were seen once; the top ten hold more than 1.5%. The material sequenced was CD4+ T cells from blood (PBMCs), taken 12 months after the transplant. The receptors come from a human patient who received a combined kidney and bone marrow transplant. Some T cells may be the graft donor's.

The V and J genes are TRBV18 and TRBJ2-1; TRBD2 matches at 9 bases. The V gene end was trimmed by 4 bases and the J gene end by 9 bases; junction bases not matched to a gene: 16. Germline V gene sequence: CDR1 KGHSH, CDR2 LQKENI. This CDR3 is 17 amino acids long. The CDR3 sequence is CASSLARGLREGGEQFF. The CDR3 DNA sequence: TGTGCCAGCTCACTCGCGCGAGGTTTGCGGGAGGGCGGTGAGCAGTTCTTC.

The genes are TRBV15 and TRBJ2-3, with D possibly matching TRBD1 (6 bases). This CDR3 spans 15 amino acids. V shed 1 base and J shed 1 base, with 9 bases lying between them. Germline CDR1 LNHNV, CDR2 YYDKDF (reference sequence). The CDR3 loop is CATSRGAGGTDTQYF. The CDR3 DNA reads TGTGCCACCAGCAGAGGGGCAGGGGGCACAGATACGCAGTATTTT.

This sequence joins TRBV7-9 and TRBJ2-3; 12 bases agree with TRBD2. V dropped 5 bases and J dropped 2; count of bases not matched to a gene: 5. CDR1 SEHNR and CDR2 FQNEAQ come from the germline V gene (reference sequence). The CDR3 extends over 16 amino acids. This CDR3 reads CASSPGLAGTTDTQYF. In nucleotides, the CDR3 is TGTGCCAGCAGCCCCGGACTAGCGGGGACCACAGATACGCAGTATTTT.

The rearrangement joins TRBV11-3 to TRBJ2-3, with D perhaps TRBD1 (5 bases). Trimming removed 5 bases at V and 0 bases at J, with 9 bases between. Looked up from germline, CDR1 is SGHNT and CDR2 is YENEEA. The CDR3 loop spans 14 amino acids. CDR3: CASSQGLSTDTQYF. The CDR3 nucleotides are TGTGCCAGCAGCCAGGGCCTTAGCACAGATACGCAGTATTTT.

The rearrangement joins TRBV5-1 to TRBJ2-3, with D tentatively TRBD2 (6 bases). The CDR3 covers 14 residues. The V end was cut by 6 bases, the J end by 4 bases, with 15 bases between. Germline V gene sequence: CDR1 SGHRS, CDR2 YFSETQ. CDR3 coding DNA: TGCGCCAGCAAAAGTACTAGCAACCCAGATACGCAGTATTTT. Translation: CASKSTSNPDTQYF. Based on the CDR3 plus reference TRBV5-1 and TRBJ2-3, the full variable domain is KAGVTQTPRYLIKTRGQQVTLSCSPISGHRSVSWYQQTPGQGLQFLFEYFSETQRNKGNFPGRFSGRQFSNSRSEMNVSTLELGDSALYLCASKSTSNPDTQYFGPGTRLTVL.

J is TRBJ1-1 and V is TRBV7-2; D perhaps matches TRBD1 (5 bases). The germline V gene encodes CDR1 SGHTA and CDR2 FQGNSA. V lost 2 bases and J 1 base, leaving 14 bases between the germline ends. This CDR3 spans 16 amino acids. The CDR3 is CASSLRPATENTEAFF. For the CDR3, the DNA is TGTGCCAGCAGCTTAAGACCCGCGACAGAGAACACTGAAGCTTTCTTT.

This chain links TRBV7-2 with TRBJ1-2, with D possibly matching TRBD1 (5 bases). Trimming cost V 6 bases and J 3 bases, with 17 bases left between them. The CDR3 is 15 amino acids. Germline values: CDR1 SGHTA, CDR2 FQGNSA. The CDR3 DNA follows: TGTGCCAGCAGTACCTTAAGTGGGGGGTACTATGGCTACACCTTC. This codes for CASSTLSGGYYGYTF.

The V and J genes are TRBV18 and TRBJ2-4; D remains ambiguous. Per the germline V gene, CDR1 is KGHSH and CDR2 is LQKENI. The V and J ends lost 1 base and 8 bases respectively, with 12 bases between them. The length of the CDR3 is 14 residues. CDR3 nucleotide sequence: TGTGCCAGCTCACCACTCGCCCCCTCGGACATTCAGTACTTC. Its translation is CASSPLAPSDIQYF.

This chain uses TRBV7-8 with TRBJ2-1; D may be TRBD2 (6 bases). This CDR3 has 15 amino acids. V lost 3 bases and J lost 7, with 16 bases in between. Germline-derived CDR1 and CDR2 are SGHVS and FQNEAQ. The CDR3: CASSFRGIIENEQFF. The CDR3 region has the DNA TGTGCCAGCAGCTTCCGCGGGATTATCGAAAATGAGCAGTTCTTC.

V is TRBV29-1 and J is TRBJ1-2; D is unresolved. Per the germline V gene, CDR1 is SQVTM and CDR2 is ANQGSEA. The CDR3 spans 10 residues. The CDR3 sequence is CSAFYYGYTF. The CDR3 nucleotides read TGCAGTGCGTTTTACTATGGCTACACCTTC. Using reference TRBV29-1 and TRBJ1-2 for the parts outside the CDR3, the full variable domain is SAVISQKPSRDICQRGTSLTIQCQVDSQVTMMFWYRQQPGQSLTLIATANQGSEATYESGFVIDKFPISRPNLTFSTLTVSNMSPEDSSIYLCSAFYYGYTFGSGTRLTVV.

This clone was found once. The chain joins TRBV5-6 to TRBJ2-7; D is possibly TRBD1 (7 bases). Trimming shortened V by 2 bases and J by 5 bases, and 17 bases separated the two germline ends. The CDR3 covers 15 residues. The V gene's germline CDR1 is SGHDT and CDR2 YYEEEE. The CDR3 DNA reads as TGTGCCAGCAGCTTAAGGAGACAGGGAGGCCACGAGCAGTACTTC. Its protein is CASSLRRQGGHEQYF.

The rearrangement uses TRBV4-1 and TRBJ2-7; D unclear. The V and J ends lost 1 base and 1 base respectively, with 5 bases between them. CDR1 and CDR2 from the germline V gene are MGHRA and YSYEKL. This CDR3 is 13 amino acids long. The CDR3 nucleotides are TGCGCCAGCAGCCAAGGCGGTTCCTACGAGCAGTACTTC. It is translated as CASSQGGSYEQYF.

The V call is TRBV7-7, the J call TRBJ2-4; D remains ambiguous. The CDR3 is 15 residues long. Trimming cost V 1 base and J 0 bases, with 7 bases left between them. Per the germline V gene, CDR1 is SSHAT and CDR2 is FNYEAQ (reference sequence). CDR3 DNA sequence: TGTGCCAGCAGCTTAGTCAGGTTAGCCAAAAACATTCAGTACTTC. Protein sequence: CASSLVRLAKNIQYF.

V is TRBV7-9 and J is TRBJ1-2; TRBD1 agrees at 11 bases. V lost 0 bases, J lost 7 bases, and 1 base stayed unmatched. Germline values: CDR1 SEHNR, CDR2 FQNEAQ (reference sequence). The CDR3 length is 14 residues. CDR3 amino acids: CASSLAGTGGGYTF. CDR3 DNA sequence: TGTGCCAGCAGCTTAGCCGGGACAGGGGGTGGCTACACCTTC.

The V and J genes are TRBV19 and TRBJ2-7; 9 bases are shared with TRBD1. Germline trimming cut 3 bases from V and 6 bases from J; bases unmatched to any gene: 12. Germline V gene lookup returns CDR1 LNHDA and CDR2 SQIVND (reference sequence). The CDR3 is 16 amino acids. The CDR3 spells CASSILPGQGLCEQYF. As DNA, the CDR3 is TGTGCCAGTAGTATTTTACCGGGACAGGGACTTTGCGAGCAGTACTTC.

The chain links TRBV12-5 to TRBJ1-1, with 7 bases matching TRBD1. Trimming cost V 1 base and J 10 bases; bases outside gene matches: 12. The germline V gene encodes CDR1 LGHNT and CDR2 FRNRAP. The CDR3 covers 15 residues. The CDR3 sequence is CASGLALGQVRVAFF. The CDR3 DNA follows: TGTGCTAGTGGTTTGGCCCTCGGACAGGTTCGCGTAGCTTTCTTT.

The chain combines TRBV5-4 with TRBJ2-3, with 16 bases lining up with TRBD2. The V gene's germline CDR1 is SGHNT and CDR2 YYREEE (reference sequence). The CDR3 spans 17 residues. The V segment lost 4 bases and the J segment 3 bases; nucleotides outside the gene matches: 5. CDR3 loop: CASSPGTSGRETDTQYF. For the CDR3, the DNA is TGTGCCAGCAGCCCAGGGACTAGCGGGAGGGAGACAGATACGCAGTATTTT.

The V call is TRBV12-5, the J call TRBJ2-3; TRBD2 aligns across 8 bases. Germline CDR1 is LGHNT and CDR2 is FRNRAP. The CDR3 loop spans 17 amino acids. Trimming took 6 bases from V and 4 from J; bases not matched to a gene: 15. The CDR3 nucleotides read TGTGCTAGTGGCTCACAAAAGACTAGCGTGGTATCAGATACGCAGTATTTT. Translated, it gives CASGSQKTSVVSDTQYF.

The V gene is TRBV18, the J gene TRBJ1-5; the match to TRBD1 covers 9 bases. Germline trimming cut 1 base from V and 1 base from J; bases unmatched to any gene: 8. CDR1 and CDR2 from the germline V gene are KGHSH and LQKENI. The CDR3 length is 18 residues. CDR3 nucleotides: TGTGCCAGCTCACCACTTGGGACAGGGAGGGGGAGCAATCAGCCCCAGCATTTT. It specifies CASSPLGTGRGSNQPQHF.

This clone turned up a few times. This chain joins TRBV19 and TRBJ2-3, with D possibly TRBD2 on 7 matching bases. Deletions cut 10 bases from V and 1 base from J, with 30 bases between. CDR3 length: 19 amino acids. Germline V gene lookup returns CDR1 LNHDA and CDR2 SQIVND (reference sequence). In nucleotides, the CDR3 is TGTGCCACGAGTCCCACAGGGAGACTAGCCCGACCTCGCACAGATACGCAGTATTTT. This encodes CATSPTGRLARPRTDTQYF.

In nucleotides, the CDR3 is TGTGCCAGCAGGGGCGGGACAGCCTTCAATCAGCCCCAGCATTTT. Protein sequence: CASRGGTAFNQPQHF. The chain recombines TRBV2 with TRBJ1-5; 7 nucleotides match TRBD1. Germline CDR1 SNHLY, CDR2 FYNNEI. This CDR3 region has 15 residues. Trimming at V came to 6 bases and at J to 3 bases, leaving 8 bases not matched to a gene.

The chain is built from TRBV19 and TRBJ2-7; TRBD1 matches 7 bases. V was pared by 4 bases and J by 0 bases, with 6 bases of the junction left unmatched. The CDR3 is made up of 15 amino acids. The germline CDR1 and CDR2 sequences are LNHDA and SQIVND (reference sequence). The DNA of the CDR3 is TGTGCCAGTAGTACCGACAGGGAGAGCTCCTACGAGCAGTACTTC. This sequence encodes CASSTDRESSYEQYF.

The chain uses TRBV5-4 and TRBJ2-7; D not resolved. This CDR3 spans 15 amino acids. The germline gives CDR1 SGHNT, CDR2 YYREEE (reference sequence). Trimming took 2 bases from V and 0 from J, leaving 12 bases between them. CDR3 in amino acids: CASSFSSQASYEQYF. DNA for the CDR3: TGTGCCAGCAGCTTCAGTTCCCAGGCCTCCTACGAGCAGTACTTC.